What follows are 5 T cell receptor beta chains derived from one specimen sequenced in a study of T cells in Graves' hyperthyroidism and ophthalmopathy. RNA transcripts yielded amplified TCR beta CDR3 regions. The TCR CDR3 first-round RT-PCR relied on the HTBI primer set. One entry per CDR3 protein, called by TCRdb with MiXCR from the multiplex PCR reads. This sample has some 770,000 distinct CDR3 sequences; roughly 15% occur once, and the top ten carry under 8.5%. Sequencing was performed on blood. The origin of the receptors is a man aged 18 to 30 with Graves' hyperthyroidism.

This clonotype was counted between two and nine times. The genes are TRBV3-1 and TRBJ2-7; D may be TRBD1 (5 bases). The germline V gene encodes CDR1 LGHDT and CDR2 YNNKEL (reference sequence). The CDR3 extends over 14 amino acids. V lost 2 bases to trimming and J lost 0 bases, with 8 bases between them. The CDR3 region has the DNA TGTGCCAGCAGCCAACAGGGCCCCTCCTACGAGCAGTACTTC. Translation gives CASSQQGPSYEQYF.

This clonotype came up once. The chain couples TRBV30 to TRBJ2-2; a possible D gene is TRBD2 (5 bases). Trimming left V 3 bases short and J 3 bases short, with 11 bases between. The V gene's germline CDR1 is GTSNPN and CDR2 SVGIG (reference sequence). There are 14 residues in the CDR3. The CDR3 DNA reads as TGTGCCTGGAGCGGAGGACGATACACCGGGGAGCTGTTTTTT. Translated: CAWSGGRYTGELFF.

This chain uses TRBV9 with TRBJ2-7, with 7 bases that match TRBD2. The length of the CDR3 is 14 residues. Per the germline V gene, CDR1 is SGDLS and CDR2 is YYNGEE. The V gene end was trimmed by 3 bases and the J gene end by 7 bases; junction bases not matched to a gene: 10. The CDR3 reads CASSATTTGGEQYF. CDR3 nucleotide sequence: TGTGCCAGCAGCGCTACGACTACCGGGGGGGAGCAGTACTTC.

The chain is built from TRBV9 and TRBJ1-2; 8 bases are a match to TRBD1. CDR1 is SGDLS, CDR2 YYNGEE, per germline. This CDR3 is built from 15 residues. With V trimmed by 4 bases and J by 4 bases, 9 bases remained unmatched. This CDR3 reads CASSTTGTGTYGYTF. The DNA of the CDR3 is TGTGCCAGCAGCACGACCGGGACAGGAACCTATGGCTACACCTTC.

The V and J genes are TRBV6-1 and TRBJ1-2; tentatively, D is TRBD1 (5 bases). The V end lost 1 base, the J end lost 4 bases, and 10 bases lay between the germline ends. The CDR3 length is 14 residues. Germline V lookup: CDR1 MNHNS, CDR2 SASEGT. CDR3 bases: TGTGCCAGCAGTGAAGTGGGGACGAGCTATGGCTACACCTTC. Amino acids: CASSEVGTSYGYTF.